A single sample is the source of the 8 T cell receptor beta chains below, sequenced in a study of OX40 agonist ivuxolimab in advanced cancers. The method was immunoSEQ multiplex PCR; TCRdb's version includes in-frame clones alone and lacks a portion of them. Among about 24,000 clones, over 80% were seen once, and the ten largest hold around 15%. The sequenced sample was CD4+ or CD8+ T cells sorted from blood, obtained in a trial of the OX40 agonist ivuxolimab. These receptors were obtained from an adult with an advanced solid tumor such as melanoma, head and neck, liver or kidney cancer.

This clone was seen a few times. The chain links TRBV11-2 to TRBJ2-3; 14 bases are a match to TRBD2. CDR1 and CDR2 (germline): SGHAT, FQNNGV. With V trimmed by 5 bases and J by 4 bases, 11 bases remained unmatched. There are 18 residues in the CDR3. CDR3 sequence reads: CASSNQPGLAGAADTQYF. The CDR3 region has the DNA TGTGCCAGCAGCAACCAGCCGGGACTAGCGGGGGCAGCAGATACGCAGTATTTT.

This chain uses TRBV10-3 with TRBJ2-5; maybe TRBD1 (7 bases). Trimming shortened V by 8 bases and J by 5 bases, and 12 bases separated the two germline ends. This CDR3 is 12 amino acids long. CDR1 and CDR2 from the germline V gene are ENHRY and SYGVKD. The CDR3 nucleotides read TGTGCCATCGGAGGGGGCACCGAGACCCAGTACTTC. Its translation: CAIGGGTETQYF.

The chain couples TRBV7-9 to TRBJ2-2; D not certain. The CDR3 runs to 11 residues. V lost 1 base and J 8 bases, leaving 2 bases between the germline ends. Germline assignment: CDR1 SEHNR and CDR2 FQNEAQ (reference sequence). CDR3 amino acids: CASSLVGELFF. The CDR3 DNA follows: TGTGCCAGCAGCTTAGTAGGGGAGCTGTTTTTT.

The rearrangement links TRBV21-1 to TRBJ2-1; the D call of TRBD1 is as the table states it, not checked on the DNA. TRBV21-1 is reported as a pseudogene. This CDR3 is built from 14 residues. CDR3 amino acids: CASSIIQGNNEQFF. CDR3 bases: TGTGCCAGCAGCATTATACAGGGTAACAATGAGCAGTTCTTC.

The CDR3 DNA reads as TGTGCCAGCAGTCTCAGCGGACCAGCCTACGAGCAGTACTTC. Its translation: CASSLSGPAYEQYF. The V gene is TRBV27, the J gene TRBJ2-7, with D possibly TRBD2 on 5 matching bases. Germline-derived CDR1 and CDR2 are MNHEY and SMNVEV (reference sequence). Trimming cost V 5 bases and J 2 bases, with 13 bases left between them. The CDR3 is 14 residues long.

The chain uses TRBV9 and TRBJ2-7; 12 positions match TRBD1. The germline CDR1 and CDR2 sequences are SGDLS and YYNGEE. With V trimmed by 0 bases and J by 3 bases, 16 bases remained unmatched. The CDR3 spans 20 residues. CDR3: CASSVEGQGACKRRLYEQYF. CDR3 sequence (DNA): TGTGCCAGCAGCGTAGAGGGACAGGGGGCCTGTAAAAGACGCCTCTACGAGCAGTACTTC.

The chain recombines TRBV11-2 with TRBJ2-7; a possible D gene is TRBD2 (5 bases). CDR1 and CDR2 (germline): SGHAT, FQNNGV. This CDR3 has 13 amino acids. V gave up 5 bases and J gave up 2 bases, with 10 bases separating them. Written as DNA, the CDR3 is TGTGCCAGCAGCGAAGGGAGAGCCTACGAGCAGTACTTC. This translates into CASSEGRAYEQYF.

J is TRBJ2-7 and V is TRBV5-6; tentatively, D is TRBD1 (6 bases). The V end was cut by 1 base, the J end by 1 base, with 18 bases between. The germline V gene encodes CDR1 SGHDT and CDR2 YYEEEE. This CDR3 has 17 amino acids. In nucleotides, the CDR3 is TGTGCCAGCAGCTTGCGGCCGGGACACCTCCCTTCCTACGAGCAGTACTTC. This sequence encodes CASSLRPGHLPSYEQYF. Based on the CDR3 plus reference TRBV5-6 and TRBJ2-7, the full variable domain is DAGVTQSPTHLIKTRGQQVTLRCSPKSGHDTVSWYQQALGQGPQFIFQYYEEEERQRGNFPDRFSGHQFPNYSSELNVNALLLGDSALYLCASSLRPGHLPSYEQYFGPGTRLTVT.